These 22 T cell receptor beta chains were all obtained from the same sample, sequenced in a study of radiation and T cells in renal cell carcinoma. Time point indicated: baseline pretreatment blood. The sample's treatment: 15 Gy SBRT to primary tumor, nephrectomy 4 weeks later. Profiled with immunoSEQ multiplex PCR; TCRdb holds only in-frame clones, not every one. The repertoire consists of tens of thousands of clones, with 82% occurring once and the leading ten covering roughly 6.8%. Specimen: blood, collected from a patient whose treatment included radiotherapy and nephrectomy. The origin of the receptors is a man in his 60s with renal cell carcinoma.

The rearrangement joins TRBV5-1 to TRBJ2-1; 8 bases map to TRBD1. J gave up 10 bases and V 1 base, and 7 bases lay outside the gene matches. The CDR3 totals 14 residues. From germline, CDR1 is SGHRS and CDR2 YFSETQ. The CDR3, as DNA: TGCGCCAGCAGCTTGACAGGGGGGTCAGGAGAGCAGTTCTTC. Translating it yields CASSLTGGSGEQFF.

The rearrangement links TRBV5-4 to TRBJ2-2; D may correspond to TRBD1 or TRBD2 (5 bases each). The V gene's germline CDR1 is SGHNT and CDR2 YYREEE (reference sequence). The CDR3 length is 16 residues. V lost 4 bases to trimming and J lost 3 bases, with 16 bases between them. CDR3 sequence: CASSPGPQRYTGELFF. The CDR3 nucleotides read TGTGCCAGCAGCCCGGGACCTCAGCGCTACACCGGGGAGCTGTTTTTT.

The chain uses TRBV9 and TRBJ1-4; 9 nucleotides agree with TRBD1. CDR1 and CDR2 from the germline V gene are SGDLS and YYNGEE. Trimming took 0 bases from V and 5 from J; bases not matched to a gene: 2. The CDR3 contains 15 residues. The DNA of the CDR3 is TGTGCCAGCAGCGTAGCGGACAGGGGAAATGAAAAACTGTTTTTT. Translated: CASSVADRGNEKLFF.

V and J are TRBV19 and TRBJ2-7, with unresolved D. Germline V gene sequence: CDR1 LNHDA, CDR2 SQIVND (reference sequence). The V end lost 3 bases, the J end lost 0 bases, and 18 bases lay between the germline ends. The CDR3 covers 17 residues. CDR3 sequence: CASSIRASELTSYEQYF. The CDR3 DNA reads TGTGCCAGTAGTATTAGGGCCAGCGAATTAACCTCCTACGAGCAGTACTTC.

This clone appeared a single time. The V call is TRBV27, the J call TRBJ2-3, with D unresolved. Trimming removed 2 bases from V and 4 bases from J, with 4 bases in between. This CDR3 spans 12 amino acids. Germline CDR1 MNHEY, CDR2 SMNVEV (reference sequence). CDR3 nucleotides: TGTGCCAGCAGTTTAACGGCAGATACGCAGTATTTT. Encoded protein: CASSLTADTQYF.

The CDR3 bases are TGTGCCAGCAGCACTACTAGCTACGACGAGCAGTACTTC. It specifies CASSTTSYDEQYF. J is TRBJ2-7 and V is TRBV13, with TRBD2 as a possible D gene (6 bases). Germline V gene data show CDR1 as PRHDT and CDR2 as FYEKMQ (reference sequence). The CDR3 covers 13 residues. Trimming pared 5 bases from V and 5 bases from J, leaving 13 bases between.

The chain couples TRBV5-6 to TRBJ2-2; no clear D gene. Germline V gene sequence: CDR1 SGHDT, CDR2 YYEEEE. The CDR3 has 12 amino acids. The V and J ends lost 1 base and 4 bases respectively, with 2 bases between them. This CDR3 reads CASSLFTGELFF. CDR3 bases: TGTGCCAGCAGCTTGTTCACCGGGGAGCTGTTTTTT. Full variable domain (outside the CDR3, taken from reference TRBV5-6 and TRBJ2-2): DAGVTQSPTHLIKTRGQQVTLRCSPKSGHDTVSWYQQALGQGPQFIFQYYEEEERQRGNFPDRFSGHQFPNYSSELNVNALLLGDSALYLCASSLFTGELFFGEGSRLTVL.

The chain couples TRBV5-4 to TRBJ2-5, with TRBD2 identical over 14 bases. The J segment lost 5 bases and the V segment lost 2 bases, leaving 5 bases of the junction unmatched. Germline loops: CDR1 SGHNT, CDR2 YYREEE (reference sequence). The CDR3 runs to 16 residues. The CDR3 loop is CASSFGTSGSGETQYF. The CDR3 region has the DNA TGTGCCAGCAGCTTCGGGACTAGCGGGAGCGGGGAGACCCAGTACTTC.

This clone was seen a few times. The rearrangement uses TRBV7-2 and TRBJ2-5, with TRBD1 as a possible D gene (6 bases). Trimming took off 1 base at V and 3 bases at J, with 9 bases between the two ends. The length of the CDR3 is 14 residues. The germline CDR1 and CDR2 sequences are SGHTA and FQGNSA. This CDR3 reads CASSLVSGEETQYF. The CDR3 DNA follows: TGTGCCAGCAGCTTAGTATCAGGGGAAGAGACCCAGTACTTC.

This chain joins TRBV11-2 and TRBJ2-2; a possible D gene is TRBD2 (6 bases). CDR1 and CDR2 (germline): SGHAT, FQNNGV. This CDR3 contains 14 residues. Between the trimmed V and J ends, which lost 2 bases and 5 bases, there was a span of 9 bases. The CDR3 sequence is CASSLIGGTGELFF. In DNA form, the CDR3 reads TGTGCCAGCAGCTTAATCGGGGGAACCGGGGAGCTGTTTTTT. Based on the CDR3 plus reference TRBV11-2 and TRBJ2-2, the full variable domain is EAGVAQSPRYKIIEKRQSVAFWCNPISGHATLYWYQQILGQGPKLLIQFQNNGVVDDSQLPKDRFSAERLKGVDSTLKIQPAKLEDSAVYLCASSLIGGTGELFFGEGSRLTVL.

The chain recombines TRBV29-1 with TRBJ2-2; TRBD1 aligns across 10 bases. Germline CDR1 reads SQVTM; CDR2 reads ANQGSEA. V shed 5 bases, J shed 3 bases, and the junction held 3 bases outside the gene matches. The CDR3 totals 14 residues. The CDR3 spells CSVPDRGYTGELFF. The CDR3 DNA reads as TGCAGCGTTCCGGACAGGGGGTACACCGGGGAGCTGTTTTTT.

This clone appeared a few times. This chain joins TRBV6-1 and TRBJ2-7; TRBD1 aligns across 7 bases. The CDR3 loop spans 14 amino acids. Unmatched junction bases numbered 9, after V lost 4 bases and J lost 6 bases. Looked up from germline, CDR1 is MNHNS and CDR2 is SASEGT. The CDR3 here is CASSAQDRRSEQYF. DNA of the CDR3: TGTGCCAGCAGTGCCCAGGACAGGAGGAGCGAGCAGTACTTC.

The chain uses TRBV5-1 and TRBJ2-1; 9 bases line up with TRBD1. V trimming: 5 bases; J trimming: 4 bases; junction bases outside the gene matches: 7. Germline CDR1 and CDR2: SGHRS and YFSETQ. The CDR3 covers 15 residues. CDR3 sequence reads: CASRPGQGLYNEQFF. CDR3 nucleotide sequence: TGCGCCAGCAGGCCTGGACAGGGGCTTTACAATGAGCAGTTCTTC.

The chain is built from TRBV29-1 and TRBJ2-7, with a tentative D call TRBD1 (6 bases). Deletions cut 1 base from V and 2 bases from J, with 21 bases between. The germline V gene has CDR1 SQVTM and CDR2 ANQGSEA. CDR3 length equals 17 residues. The CDR3 DNA is TGCAGCGTTGAAGCAACCCCCAGGGGCCCCCTGACCTACGAGCAGTACTTC. It is translated as CSVEATPRGPLTYEQYF.

This chain links TRBV29-1 with TRBJ2-3; 8 positions match TRBD1. Looked up from germline, CDR1 is SQVTM and CDR2 is ANQGSEA. The V gene end was trimmed by 6 bases and the J gene end by 3 bases; junction bases not matched to a gene: 8. CDR3 length: 14 amino acids. The CDR3 loop reads CSVTRTGLTDTQYF. CDR3 bases: TGCAGCGTGACTCGGACAGGGTTAACAGATACGCAGTATTTT.

In this sample, this clone turned up once. The V and J genes are TRBV5-1 and TRBJ2-5; 8 bases line up with TRBD1. The germline CDR1 and CDR2 sequences are SGHRS and YFSETQ. CDR3 length: 15 amino acids. Trimming took 1 base from V and 4 from J; bases not matched to a gene: 6. CDR3 nucleotide sequence: TGCGCCAGCAGCTTGACAGGACAGGGACGAGAGACCCAGTACTTC. Amino acid sequence: CASSLTGQGRETQYF. Full variable domain (outside the CDR3, taken from reference TRBV5-1 and TRBJ2-5): KAGVTQTPRYLIKTRGQQVTLSCSPISGHRSVSWYQQTPGQGLQFLFEYFSETQRNKGNFPGRFSGRQFSNSRSEMNVSTLELGDSALYLCASSLTGQGRETQYFGPGTRLLVL.

This chain connects TRBV4-2 to TRBJ1-1; the D is unclear. The V and J ends lost 2 bases and 7 bases respectively, with 5 bases between them. CDR1 LGHNA and CDR2 YNFKEQ come from the germline V gene. CDR3 length equals 11 residues. CDR3 sequence reads: CASSQSGEAFF. For the CDR3, the DNA is TGTGCCAGCAGCCAATCGGGTGAAGCTTTCTTT.

CDR3 nucleotides: TGTGCCAGCAGCTTGGGCGGGAGGGCCGGTGGCGAGCAGTACTTC. This codes for CASSLGGRAGGEQYF. The rearrangement uses TRBV5-4 and TRBJ2-7, with 9 nucleotides matching TRBD2. Trimming at V came to 0 bases and at J to 6 bases, leaving 7 bases not matched to a gene. Per germline, CDR1 SGHNT and CDR2 YYREEE (reference sequence). The CDR3 loop spans 15 amino acids. The variable domain in full, with the rest retrieved from reference TRBV5-4 and TRBJ2-7, is ETGVTQSPTHLIKTRGQQVTLRCSSQSGHNTVSWYQQALGQGPQFIFQYYREEENGRGNFPPRFSGLQFPNYSSELNVNALELDDSALYLCASSLGGRAGGEQYFGPGTRLTVT.

Only one count was recorded for this clone. The chain carries TRBV14 and TRBJ2-3; no reliable D call. Per germline, CDR1 SGHDN and CDR2 FVKESK. This CDR3 region has 15 residues. V was trimmed by 0 bases and J by 5 bases, leaving 12 bases between them. This chain's CDR3 is CASSQDQWEGDTQYF. In DNA, the CDR3 is TGTGCCAGCAGCCAAGATCAATGGGAAGGAGATACGCAGTATTTT.

The V and J genes are TRBV27 and TRBJ2-2; a weak D match, TRBD1 (6 bases). Trimming took 5 bases from V and 4 from J, leaving 17 bases between them. Germline CDR1 MNHEY, CDR2 SMNVEV (reference sequence). The CDR3 extends over 16 amino acids. The CDR3 protein is CASSDGDRYPTGELFF. The CDR3 DNA reads as TGTGCCAGCAGTGACGGTGACAGGTATCCCACCGGGGAGCTGTTTTTT.

The chain couples TRBV5-1 to TRBJ2-5; 9 nucleotides align to TRBD1. The CDR3 runs to 16 residues. V was clipped by 0 bases and J by 5 bases; unmatched bases: 8. Germline V gene lookup returns CDR1 SGHRS and CDR2 YFSETQ. Here the CDR3 reads CASSLDGQGNVETQYF. In DNA, the CDR3 is TGCGCCAGCAGCTTGGACGGACAGGGGAATGTTGAGACCCAGTACTTC.

The rearrangement uses TRBV15 and TRBJ2-1; 9 bases align to TRBD2. This CDR3 region has 16 residues. Germline V gene sequence: CDR1 LNHNV, CDR2 YYDKDF (reference sequence). The junction had 8 bases not matched to a gene; V was cut back by 4 bases and J by 4 bases. For the CDR3, the DNA is TGTGCCACCAGCAAAACTGCTAGCGGGAAGTACAATGAGCAGTTCTTC. It codes for CATSKTASGKYNEQFF.